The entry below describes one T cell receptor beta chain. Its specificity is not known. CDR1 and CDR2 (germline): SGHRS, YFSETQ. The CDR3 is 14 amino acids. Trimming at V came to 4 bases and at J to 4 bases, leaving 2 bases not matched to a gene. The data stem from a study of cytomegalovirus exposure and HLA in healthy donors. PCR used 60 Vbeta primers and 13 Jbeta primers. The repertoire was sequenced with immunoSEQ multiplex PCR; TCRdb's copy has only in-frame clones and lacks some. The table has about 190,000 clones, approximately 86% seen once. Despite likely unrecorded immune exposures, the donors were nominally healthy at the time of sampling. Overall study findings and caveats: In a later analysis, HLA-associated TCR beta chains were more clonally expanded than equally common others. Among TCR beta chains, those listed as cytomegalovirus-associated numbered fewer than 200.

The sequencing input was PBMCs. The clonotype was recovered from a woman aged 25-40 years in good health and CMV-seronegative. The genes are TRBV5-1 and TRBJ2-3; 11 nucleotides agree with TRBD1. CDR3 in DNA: TGCGCCAGCAGCACGGGACAGGGGGCAGATACGCAGTATTTT. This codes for CASSTGQGADTQYF.